The clone carrying this T cell receptor beta chain appeared once. These data are taken from a study of T cells in Graves' hyperthyroidism and ophthalmopathy. Graves' hyperthyroidism was deemed stable absent ophthalmopathy progression within 18 months. Fresh peripheral blood, around 9.3 ml of it, supplied the PBMCs. V was trimmed by 4 bases and J by 0 bases, leaving 13 bases between them. The CDR3 spans 15 residues. In germline, CDR1 is SGDLS, CDR2 YYNGEE. Authors of the study amplified TCR beta CDR3 regions from RNA transcripts. TCR CDR3 underwent first-round RT-PCR with the HTBI primer set. MiXCR was run by TCRdb on the multiplex PCR reads, yielding one entry per CDR3 protein. The sample lists around 700,000 distinct CDR3 sequences, about 35% seen once, with around 32% in the top ten.

The chain links TRBV9 to TRBJ2-5; D possibly corresponds to TRBD2 (8 bases). The TCR originated in a woman between 35 and 50 years old with Graves' hyperthyroidism. The sample comprised blood. The CDR3 loop is CASSQRGTDQETQYF. The CDR3 DNA sequence: TGTGCCAGCAGCCAGCGGGGGACAGACCAAGAGACCCAGTACTTC. The full variable domain, with the rest looked up from reference TRBV9 and TRBJ2-5, is DSGVTQTPKHLITATGQRVTLRCSPRSGDLSVYWYQQSLDQGLQFLIQYYNGEERAKGNILERFSAQQFPDLHSELNLSSLELGDSALYFCASSQRGTDQETQYFGPGTRLLVL.